This TCR beta chain stems from a study of shared clonotypes between healthy human individuals. Overall study results and limits: Deeper or shallower sequencing was expected to change how clonotypes are shared among donors. In this cohort, only blood was sampled, and tissue repertoires likely differ.

Original handling: In the immunoSEQ data, sequences were junction-only and lacked quality scores, so filtering differed. Using immunoSEQ multiplex PCR, the repertoire was profiled, and TCRdb retains in-frame clones only, with some absent. Clonal size and the V and J genes are those of that table, whereas D and trimming came from the DNA. The sample has roughly 2.1 million clones, about 93% seen once. Comments on this clone: The antigen remains undetermined.

The CDR3 totals 18 residues. CDR1 is LNHNV and CDR2 is YYDKDF in the germline V gene (reference sequence). J gave up 1 base and V 3 bases, and 7 bases lay outside the gene matches. The naive CD8 population came from CD45RO-negative cells selected for CCR7, without terminally differentiated effector memory CD45RA+ cells. The sequence was collected from a man between 18 and 29 years old in good health. Some clones in this sample may be carry-over from other donors' samples. Sequenced: naive CD8+ T cells from PBMCs. The rearrangement uses TRBV15 and TRBJ2-4; the match to TRBD2 covers 12 bases. In nucleotides, the CDR3 is TGTGCCACCAGCAGGATTCCCGGACTAGCGGGGGCCAAAAACATTCAGTACTTC. This gives the protein CATSRIPGLAGAKNIQYF.